This entry lists 10 T cell receptor beta chains sequenced from one sample in a study of blood T cells in healthy people across ages. For the second PCR, which ran for 7 to 11 cycles, a sample-barcoded 5' primer and a J-beta primer mix were used. TCRdb redid the calling of the 5' RACE reads with MiXCR, one entry per CDR3 protein. In the table there are about a million distinct CDR3 sequences, 35% to 45% of which are singletons. Material: blood. These receptors were collected from a man aged 18-30 years in good health.

This clonotype occurred once. The chain is built from TRBV6-2 or TRBV6-3 and TRBJ1-2, with a possible D match to TRBD1 (6 bases). Trimming pared 6 bases from V and 1 base from J, leaving 12 bases between. The CDR3 consists of 14 residues. In germline, CDR1 is MNHEY, CDR2 SVGEGT. The CDR3 region is CASRPPDSNYGYTF. DNA for the CDR3: TGTGCCAGCAGGCCCCCGGACAGTAACTATGGCTACACCTTC.

As concerns this clonotype: Given the absence of the conserved phenylalanine or tryptophan at the CDR3 end, a read error is likely. The chain carries TRBV29-1 and TRBJ2-7; D is tentatively TRBD1 or TRBD2 (5 bases each). Germline assignment: CDR1 SQVTM and CDR2 ANQGSEA. V shed 7 bases and J shed 10 bases, with 29 bases lying between them. The CDR3 contains 15 residues. The CDR3 nucleotides read TGCAGCGCCATCCTAACGGGACCAGGGTCGTTGTCCCAGTACATC. Its protein product is CSAILTGPGSLSQYI.

This clonotype was picked up a small number of times. The rearrangement joins TRBV5-1 to TRBJ2-7, with D tentatively TRBD2 (7 bases). From germline, CDR1 is SGHRS and CDR2 YFSETQ. Trimming stripped 4 bases from V and 4 bases from J, with 18 bases between. The CDR3 consists of 15 residues. CDR3 loop: CASSQTEGGFYEQYF. Here the CDR3 DNA reads TGCGCCAGCAGCCAAACGGAGGGGGGGTTTTACGAGCAGTACTTC.

This clonotype occurred many times. The chain is built from TRBV4-3 and TRBJ2-3; D is ambiguous. V lost 3 bases and J 6 bases, leaving 7 bases between the germline ends. From germline, CDR1 is LGHNA and CDR2 YSLEER. This CDR3 is built from 12 residues. DNA for the CDR3: TGCGCCAGCAGCCATCGATCTGATACGCAGTATTTT. Translating it yields CASSHRSDTQYF.

CDR3 protein: CASSDPGLGETQYF. DNA for the CDR3: TGTGCCAGCAGCGACCCAGGGTTGGGAGAGACCCAGTACTTC. The chain employs TRBV6-6 and TRBJ2-5; weak D call: TRBD1 (5 bases). From germline, CDR1 is MNHNY and CDR2 SVGAGI (reference sequence). Trimming stripped 6 bases from V and 4 bases from J, with 15 bases between. This CDR3 has 14 residues.

This clonotype came up a few times. This chain uses TRBV7-2 with TRBJ2-1; 8 bases agree with TRBD2. Germline V gives CDR1 SGHTA, CDR2 FQGNSA. V was clipped by 2 bases and J by 6 bases; unmatched bases: 6. CDR3 length: 15 residues. The CDR3 reads CASSLISGGGNEQFF. Here the CDR3 DNA reads TGTGCCAGCAGCTTAATCTCGGGAGGGGGCAATGAGCAGTTCTTC. Full variable domain (remainder filled in from reference TRBV7-2 and TRBJ2-1): GAGVSQSPSNKVTEKGKDVELRCDPISGHTALYWYRQSLGQGLEFLIYFQGNSAPDKSGLPSDRFSAERTGGSVSTLTIQRTQQEDSAVYLCASSLISGGGNEQFFGPGTRLTVL.

This clonotype was seen a handful of times. The chain employs TRBV20-1 and TRBJ2-7; 7 bases match TRBD1. The CDR3 is 13 residues long. The trim removed 7 bases at V and 0 bases at J, leaving 6 bases unmatched. Germline V gene data show CDR1 as DFQATT and CDR2 as SNEGSKA (reference sequence). The CDR3, as DNA: TGCAGTGTTCGCCGGGACAGCTCCTACGAGCAGTACTTC. This gives the protein CSVRRDSSYEQYF.

V gene TRBV4-3 combines with J gene TRBJ1-5, with a tentative D call TRBD1 (5 bases). V dropped 0 bases and J dropped 3 bases, with 12 bases sitting between them. The CDR3 runs 16 residues. The V gene's germline CDR1 is LGHNA and CDR2 YSLEER. The CDR3 protein is CASSQDRQGANQPQHF. The CDR3 nucleotides are TGCGCCAGCAGCCAAGATAGGCAGGGAGCCAATCAGCCCCAGCATTTT.

This chain joins TRBV12-3 or TRBV12-4 and TRBJ1-4; the D gene is possibly TRBD1 (5 bases). The CDR3 runs to 17 residues. With 0 bases removed from V and 2 bases from J, the gap between germline ends came to 13 bases. CDR3 sequence: CASSLARDGRTNEKLFF. The DNA for the CDR3 is TGTGCCAGCAGTTTAGCTAGGGACGGGAGGACTAATGAAAAACTGTTTTTT.

This clonotype showed up just a few times. The rearrangement uses TRBV4-3 and TRBJ2-1, with TRBD1 as a possible D gene (5 bases). Between the trimmed V and J ends, which lost 0 bases and 0 bases, there was a span of 12 bases. The CDR3 is made up of 17 amino acids. The germline V gene has CDR1 LGHNA and CDR2 YSLEER. The CDR3 is CASSQEGVASSYNEQFF. CDR3 DNA: TGCGCCAGCAGCCAAGAAGGGGTGGCGAGCTCCTACAATGAGCAGTTCTTC.